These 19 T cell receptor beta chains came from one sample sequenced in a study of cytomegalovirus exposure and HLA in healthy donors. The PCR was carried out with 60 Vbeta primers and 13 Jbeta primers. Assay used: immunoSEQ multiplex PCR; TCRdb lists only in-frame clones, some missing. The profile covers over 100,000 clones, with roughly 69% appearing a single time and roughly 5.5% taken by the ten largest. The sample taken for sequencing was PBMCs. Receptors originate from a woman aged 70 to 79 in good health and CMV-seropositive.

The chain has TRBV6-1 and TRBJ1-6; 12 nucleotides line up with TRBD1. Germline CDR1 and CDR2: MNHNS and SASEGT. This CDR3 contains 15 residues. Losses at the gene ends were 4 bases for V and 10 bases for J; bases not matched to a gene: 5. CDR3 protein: CASSGLGQGASPLHF. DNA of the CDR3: TGTGCCAGCAGTGGACTGGGACAGGGGGCCTCACCCCTCCACTTT.

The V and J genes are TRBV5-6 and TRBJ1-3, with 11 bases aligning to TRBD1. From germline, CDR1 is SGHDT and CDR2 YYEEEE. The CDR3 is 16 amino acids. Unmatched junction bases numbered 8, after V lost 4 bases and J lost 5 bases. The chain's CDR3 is CASSTRGQGVRNTIYF. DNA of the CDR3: TGTGCCAGCAGCACTAGGGGACAGGGGGTACGAAACACCATATATTTT. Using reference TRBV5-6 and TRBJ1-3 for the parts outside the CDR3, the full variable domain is DAGVTQSPTHLIKTRGQQVTLRCSPKSGHDTVSWYQQALGQGPQFIFQYYEEEERQRGNFPDRFSGHQFPNYSSELNVNALLLGDSALYLCASSTRGQGVRNTIYFGEGSWLTVV.

CDR3 nucleotide sequence: TGCGCCAGCAGCCCCCCTACTTACACTGAAGCTTTCTTT. Protein: CASSPPTYTEAFF. The rearrangement links TRBV5-1 to TRBJ1-1; D remains ambiguous. Trimming stripped 4 bases from V and 3 bases from J, with 10 bases between. The CDR3 contains 13 residues. Germline V gene lookup returns CDR1 SGHRS and CDR2 YFSETQ. Complete variable domain (other parts from reference TRBV5-1 and TRBJ1-1): KAGVTQTPRYLIKTRGQQVTLSCSPISGHRSVSWYQQTPGQGLQFLFEYFSETQRNKGNFPGRFSGRQFSNSRSEMNVSTLELGDSALYLCASSPPTYTEAFFGQGTRLTVV.

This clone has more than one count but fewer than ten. The CDR3 spells CASSGTTNTEAFF. CDR3 DNA sequence: TGCGCCAGCAGTGGTACTACAAACACTGAAGCTTTCTTT. J is TRBJ1-1 and V is TRBV4-1; D is ambiguous. Trimming took off 6 bases at V and 2 bases at J, with 10 bases between the two ends. Germline V lookup: CDR1 MGHRA, CDR2 YSYEKL. The CDR3 sequence is 13 residues long.

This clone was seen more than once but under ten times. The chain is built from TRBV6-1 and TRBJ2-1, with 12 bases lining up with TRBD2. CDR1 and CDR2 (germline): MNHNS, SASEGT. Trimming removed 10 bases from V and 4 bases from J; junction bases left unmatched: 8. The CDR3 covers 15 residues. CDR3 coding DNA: TGTGCCACCAGGACTAGCGGGACAACTTACAATGAGCAGTTCTTC. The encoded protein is CATRTSGTTYNEQFF.

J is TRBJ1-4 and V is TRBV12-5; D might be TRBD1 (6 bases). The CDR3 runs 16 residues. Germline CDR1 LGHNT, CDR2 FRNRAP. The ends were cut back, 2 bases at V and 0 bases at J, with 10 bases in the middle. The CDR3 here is CASGLFRTATNEKLFF. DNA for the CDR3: TGTGCTAGTGGTTTGTTCCGGACAGCAACTAATGAAAAACTGTTTTTT.

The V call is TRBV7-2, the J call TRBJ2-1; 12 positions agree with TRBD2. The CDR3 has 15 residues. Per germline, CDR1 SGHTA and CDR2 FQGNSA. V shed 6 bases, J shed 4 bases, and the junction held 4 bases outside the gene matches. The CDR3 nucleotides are TGTGCCAGCAGGCTAGCGGGGGGGCAGTACAATGAGCAGTTCTTC. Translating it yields CASRLAGGQYNEQFF.

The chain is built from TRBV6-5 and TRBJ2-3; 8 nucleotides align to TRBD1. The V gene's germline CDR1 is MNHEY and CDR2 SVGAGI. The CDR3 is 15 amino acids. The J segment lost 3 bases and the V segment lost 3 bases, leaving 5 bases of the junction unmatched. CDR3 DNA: TGTGCCAGCAGTTATCAGGGGGCCGGTACAGATACGCAGTATTTT. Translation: CASSYQGAGTDTQYF.

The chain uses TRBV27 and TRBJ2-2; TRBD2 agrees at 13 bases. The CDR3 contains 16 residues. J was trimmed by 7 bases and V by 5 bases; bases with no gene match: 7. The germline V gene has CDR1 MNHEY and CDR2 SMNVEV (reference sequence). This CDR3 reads CASSGTSGTWGGELFF. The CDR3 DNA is TGTGCCAGCAGTGGGACTAGCGGGACCTGGGGCGGGGAGCTGTTTTTT.

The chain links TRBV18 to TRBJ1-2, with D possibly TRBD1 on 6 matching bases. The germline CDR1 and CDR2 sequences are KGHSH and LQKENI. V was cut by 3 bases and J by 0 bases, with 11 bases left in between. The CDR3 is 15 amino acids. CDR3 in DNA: TGTGCCAGCTCACCTGGACAGCTAGCTAACTATGGCTACACCTTC. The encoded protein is CASSPGQLANYGYTF.

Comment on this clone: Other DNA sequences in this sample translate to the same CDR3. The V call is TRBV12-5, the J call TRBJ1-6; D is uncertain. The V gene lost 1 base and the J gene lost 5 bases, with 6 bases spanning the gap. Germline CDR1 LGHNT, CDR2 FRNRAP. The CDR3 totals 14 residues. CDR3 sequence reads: CASGLGQNNSPLHF. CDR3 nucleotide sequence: TGTGCTAGTGGTTTGGGCCAGAATAATTCACCCCTCCACTTT. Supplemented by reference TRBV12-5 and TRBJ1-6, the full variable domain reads DARVTQTPRHKVTEMGQEVTMRCQPILGHNTVFWYRQTMMQGLELLAYFRNRAPLDDSGMPKDRFSAEMPDATLATLKIQPSEPRDSAVYFCASGLGQNNSPLHFGNGTRLTVT.

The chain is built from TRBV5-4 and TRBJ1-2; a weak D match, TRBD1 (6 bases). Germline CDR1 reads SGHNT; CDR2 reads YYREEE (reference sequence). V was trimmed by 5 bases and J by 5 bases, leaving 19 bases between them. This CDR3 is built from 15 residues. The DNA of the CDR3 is TGTGCCAGCAGTTTACCGGGACACCCGAGATATGGCTACACCTTC. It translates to CASSLPGHPRYGYTF.

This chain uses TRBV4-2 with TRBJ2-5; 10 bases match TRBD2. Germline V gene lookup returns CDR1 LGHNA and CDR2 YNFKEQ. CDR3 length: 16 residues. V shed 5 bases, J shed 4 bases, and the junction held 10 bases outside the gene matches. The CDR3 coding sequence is TGTGCCAGCAGCGAGGAAGGGCTAGCGGGGGTAGAGACCCAGTACTTC. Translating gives CASSEEGLAGVETQYF.

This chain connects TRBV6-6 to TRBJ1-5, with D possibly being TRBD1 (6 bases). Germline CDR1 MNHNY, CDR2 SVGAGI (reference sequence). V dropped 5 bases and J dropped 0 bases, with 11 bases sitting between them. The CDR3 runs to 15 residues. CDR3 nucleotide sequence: TGTGCCAGCAGTCCCGGACAGCATAGCAATCAGCCCCAGCATTTT. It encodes CASSPGQHSNQPQHF.

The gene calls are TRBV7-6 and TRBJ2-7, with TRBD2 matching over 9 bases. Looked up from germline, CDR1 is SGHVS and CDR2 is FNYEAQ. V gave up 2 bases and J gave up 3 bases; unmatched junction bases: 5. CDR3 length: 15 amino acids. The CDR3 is CASSLMAGGFYEQYF. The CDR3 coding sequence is TGTGCCAGCAGCTTAATGGCGGGGGGGTTCTACGAGCAGTACTTC. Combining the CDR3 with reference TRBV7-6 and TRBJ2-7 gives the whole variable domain GAGVSQSPRYKVTKRGQDVALRCDPISGHVSLYWYRQALGQGPEFLTYFNYEAQQDKSGLPNDRFSAERPEGSISTLTIQRTEQRDSAMYRCASSLMAGGFYEQYFGPGTRLTVT.

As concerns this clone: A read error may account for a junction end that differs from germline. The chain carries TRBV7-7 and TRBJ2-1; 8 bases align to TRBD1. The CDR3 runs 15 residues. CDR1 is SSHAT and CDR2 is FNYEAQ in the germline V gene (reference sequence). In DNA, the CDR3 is TGTGCTAGCAGTCAGAGACAGGGGACGGGCAATGAGCAGTTCTTC. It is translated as CASSQRQGTGNEQFF.

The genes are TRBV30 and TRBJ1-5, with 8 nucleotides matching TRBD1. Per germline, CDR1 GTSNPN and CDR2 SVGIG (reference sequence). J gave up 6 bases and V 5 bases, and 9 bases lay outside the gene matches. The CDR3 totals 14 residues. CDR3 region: CAWSDRGGGQPQHF. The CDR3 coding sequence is TGTGCCTGGTCAGACAGGGGAGGCGGTCAGCCCCAGCATTTT.

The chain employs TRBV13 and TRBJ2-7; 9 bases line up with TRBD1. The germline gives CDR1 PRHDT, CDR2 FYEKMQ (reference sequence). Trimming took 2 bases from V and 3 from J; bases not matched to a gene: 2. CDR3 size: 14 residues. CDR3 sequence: CASSLPDRGYEQYF. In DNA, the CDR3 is TGTGCCAGCAGCTTACCGGACAGGGGCTACGAGCAGTACTTC. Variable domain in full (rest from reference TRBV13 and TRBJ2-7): AAGVIQSPRHLIKEKRETATLKCYPIPRHDTVYWYQQGPGQDPQFLISFYEKMQSDKGSIPDRFSAQQFSDYHSELNMSSLELGDSALYFCASSLPDRGYEQYFGPGTRLTVT.

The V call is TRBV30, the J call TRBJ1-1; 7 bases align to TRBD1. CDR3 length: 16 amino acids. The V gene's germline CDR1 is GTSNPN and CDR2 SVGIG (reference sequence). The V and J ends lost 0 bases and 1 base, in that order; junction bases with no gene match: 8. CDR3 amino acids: CAWSVPPTGWNTEAFF. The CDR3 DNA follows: TGTGCCTGGAGTGTGCCCCCGACAGGGTGGAACACTGAAGCTTTCTTT.